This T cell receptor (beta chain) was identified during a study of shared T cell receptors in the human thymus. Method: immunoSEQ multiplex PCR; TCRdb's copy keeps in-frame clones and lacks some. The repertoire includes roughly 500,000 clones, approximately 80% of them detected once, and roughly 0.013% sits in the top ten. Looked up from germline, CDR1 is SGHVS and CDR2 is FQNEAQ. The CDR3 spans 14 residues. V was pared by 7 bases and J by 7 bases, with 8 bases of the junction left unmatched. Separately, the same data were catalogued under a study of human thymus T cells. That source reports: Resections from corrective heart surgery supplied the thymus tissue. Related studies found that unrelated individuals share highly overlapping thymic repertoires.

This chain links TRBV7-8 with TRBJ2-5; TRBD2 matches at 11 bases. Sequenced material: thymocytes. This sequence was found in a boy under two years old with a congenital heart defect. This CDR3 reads CASISGRAEGTQYF. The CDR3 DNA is TGTGCCAGCATTAGCGGGAGGGCGGAGGGGACCCAGTACTTC.